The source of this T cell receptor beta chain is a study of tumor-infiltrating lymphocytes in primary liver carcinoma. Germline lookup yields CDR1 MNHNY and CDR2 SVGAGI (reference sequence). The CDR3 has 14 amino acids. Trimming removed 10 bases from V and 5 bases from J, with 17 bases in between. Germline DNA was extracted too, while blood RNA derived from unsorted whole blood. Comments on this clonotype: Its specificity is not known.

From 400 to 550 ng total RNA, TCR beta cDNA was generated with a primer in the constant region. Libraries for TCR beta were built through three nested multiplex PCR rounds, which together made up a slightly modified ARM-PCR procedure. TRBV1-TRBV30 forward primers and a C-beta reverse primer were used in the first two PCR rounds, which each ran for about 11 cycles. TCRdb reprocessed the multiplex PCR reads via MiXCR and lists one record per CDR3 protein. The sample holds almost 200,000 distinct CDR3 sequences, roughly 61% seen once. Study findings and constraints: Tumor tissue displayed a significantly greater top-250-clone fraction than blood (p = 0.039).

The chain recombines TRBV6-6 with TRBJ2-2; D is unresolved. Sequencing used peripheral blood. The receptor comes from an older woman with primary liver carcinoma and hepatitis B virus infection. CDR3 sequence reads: CANSRSPETGELFF. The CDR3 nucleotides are TGTGCCAACTCCCGGAGTCCAGAAACCGGGGAGCTGTTTTTT.